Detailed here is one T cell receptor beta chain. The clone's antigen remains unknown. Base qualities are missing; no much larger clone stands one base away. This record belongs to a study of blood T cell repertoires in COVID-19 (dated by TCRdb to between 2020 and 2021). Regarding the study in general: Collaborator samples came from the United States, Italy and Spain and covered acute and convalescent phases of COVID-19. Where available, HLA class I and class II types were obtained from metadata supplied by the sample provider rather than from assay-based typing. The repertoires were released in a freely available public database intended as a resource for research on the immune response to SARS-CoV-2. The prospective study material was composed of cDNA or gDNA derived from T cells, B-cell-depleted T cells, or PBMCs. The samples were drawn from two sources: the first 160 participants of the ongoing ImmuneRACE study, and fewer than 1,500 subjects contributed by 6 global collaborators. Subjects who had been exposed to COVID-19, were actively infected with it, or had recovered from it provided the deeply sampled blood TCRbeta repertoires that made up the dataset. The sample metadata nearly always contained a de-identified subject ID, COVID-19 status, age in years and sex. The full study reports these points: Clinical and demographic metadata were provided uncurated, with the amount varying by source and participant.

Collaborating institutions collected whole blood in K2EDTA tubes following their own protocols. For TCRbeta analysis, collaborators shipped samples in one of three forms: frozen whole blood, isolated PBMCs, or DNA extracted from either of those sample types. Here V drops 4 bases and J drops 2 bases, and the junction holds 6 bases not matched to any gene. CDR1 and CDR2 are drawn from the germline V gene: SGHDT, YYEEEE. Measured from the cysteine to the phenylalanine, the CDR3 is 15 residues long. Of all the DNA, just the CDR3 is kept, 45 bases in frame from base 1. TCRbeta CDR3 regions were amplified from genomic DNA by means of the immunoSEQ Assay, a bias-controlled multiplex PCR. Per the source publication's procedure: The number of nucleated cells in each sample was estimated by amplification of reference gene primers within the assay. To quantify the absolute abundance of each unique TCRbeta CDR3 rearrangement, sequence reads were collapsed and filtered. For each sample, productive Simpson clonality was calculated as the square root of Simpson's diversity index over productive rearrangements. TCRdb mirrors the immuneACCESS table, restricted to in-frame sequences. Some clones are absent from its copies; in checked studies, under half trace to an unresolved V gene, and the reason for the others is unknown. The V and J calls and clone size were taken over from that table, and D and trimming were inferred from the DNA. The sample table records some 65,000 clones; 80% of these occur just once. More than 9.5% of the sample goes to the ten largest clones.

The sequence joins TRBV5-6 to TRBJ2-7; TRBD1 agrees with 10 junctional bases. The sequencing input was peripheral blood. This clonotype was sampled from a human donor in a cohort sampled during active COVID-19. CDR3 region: CASSPGTGEAYEQYF. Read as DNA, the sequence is TGTGCCAGCAGCCCCGGGACAGGGGAGGCCTACGAGCAGTACTTC.